This passage covers 27 T cell receptor beta chains from one sample sequenced in a study of blood T cell repertoires in COVID-19. The data were produced by immunoSEQ multiplex PCR, yet TCRdb's version contains in-frame clones alone and is incomplete. Of about 78,000 clones listed, more than 75% are singletons. The sequencing input was peripheral blood. The receptor source for this set is a man aged 50-59 years with active or convalescent COVID-19.

The V call is TRBV5-1, the J call TRBJ1-5; D is possibly TRBD1 (6 bases). Trimming left V 4 bases short and J 4 bases short, with 15 bases between. CDR3 size: 15 residues. Germline values: CDR1 SGHRS, CDR2 YFSETQ. The CDR3 loop is CASSPDGQNNQPQHF. For the CDR3, the DNA is TGCGCCAGCAGCCCCGACGGACAGAATAATCAGCCCCAGCATTTT.

This clone has only one observation. CDR3 bases: TGTGCCAGTACCCCTCAACTCTACGGGACAGCGAACACTGAAGCTTTCTTT. The encoded protein is CASTPQLYGTANTEAFF. The chain joins TRBV19 to TRBJ1-1, with 7 bases matching TRBD1. Germline CDR1 is LNHDA and CDR2 is SQIVND (reference sequence). Losses at the gene ends were 7 bases for V and 1 base for J; bases not matched to a gene: 15. The CDR3 sequence is 17 residues long. Filled out from reference TRBV19 and TRBJ1-1, the complete variable domain reads DGGITQSPKYLFRKEGQNVTLSCEQNLNHDAMYWYRQDPGQGLRLIYYSQIVNDFQKGDIAEGYSVSREKKESFPLTVTSAQKNPTAFYLCASTPQLYGTANTEAFFGQGTRLTVV.

This chain links TRBV28 with TRBJ2-2, with 8 positions matching TRBD1. In germline, CDR1 is MDHEN, CDR2 SYDVKM. V shed 3 bases and J 4 bases; nucleotides not matched to a gene: 7. The CDR3 extends over 16 amino acids. CDR3 nucleotide sequence: TGTGCCAGCAGTTTTAGCTCAGGGGGCGGCACCGGGGAGCTGTTTTTT. It specifies CASSFSSGGGTGELFF.

This clone was observed once. The chain couples TRBV29-1 to TRBJ1-1, with unresolved D. Germline lookup yields CDR1 SQVTM and CDR2 ANQGSEA. The ends were cut back, 2 bases at V and 1 base at J, with 17 bases in the middle. The CDR3 loop spans 16 amino acids. Here the CDR3 reads CSVEFPEVYKNTEAFF. The CDR3 coding sequence is TGCAGCGTTGAATTCCCCGAGGTTTACAAGAACACTGAAGCTTTCTTT. The complete variable domain, with remaining parts taken from reference TRBV29-1 and TRBJ1-1, reads SAVISQKPSRDICQRGTSLTIQCQVDSQVTMMFWYRQQPGQSLTLIATANQGSEATYESGFVIDKFPISRPNLTFSTLTVSNMSPEDSSIYLCSVEFPEVYKNTEAFFGQGTRLTVV.

V usage is TRBV23-1 and J usage is TRBJ1-1; a weak D match, TRBD1 (6 bases). TRBV23-1 belongs to the ORF category, with a function that is uncertain. V was pared by 3 bases and J by 5 bases, with 13 bases between. This CDR3 is 14 amino acids long. Here the CDR3 reads CASSHCGQQTEAFF. CDR3 coding DNA: TGCGCCAGCAGTCACTGCGGACAGCAAACTGAAGCTTTCTTT.

J is TRBJ1-5 and V is TRBV9; TRBD1 is a possible D gene (6 bases). The CDR3 totals 16 residues. CDR1 SGDLS and CDR2 YYNGEE come from the germline V gene. Between the trimmed V and J ends, which lost 0 bases and 0 bases, there was a span of 10 bases. The CDR3 loop reads CASSVETGSSNQPQHF. The CDR3, as DNA: TGTGCCAGCAGCGTAGAGACAGGCTCTAGCAATCAGCCCCAGCATTTT.

The rearrangement joins TRBV30 to TRBJ2-7, with unresolved D. Trimming removed 2 bases at V and 4 bases at J, with 9 bases between. The CDR3 is 12 residues long. The germline V gene encodes CDR1 GTSNPN and CDR2 SVGIG (reference sequence). As DNA, the CDR3 is TGTGCCTGGAGTTTGTCCATTTACGAGCAGTACTTC. Translating it yields CAWSLSIYEQYF.

The chain uses TRBV10-2 and TRBJ1-5, with D perhaps TRBD1 (5 bases). Trimming stripped 1 base from V and 1 base from J, with 14 bases between. This CDR3 is 17 amino acids long. Germline CDR1 and CDR2: WSHSY and SAAADI. The CDR3 DNA sequence: TGCGCCAGCAGTGAGTTGGGGCCCCCCTCGAGCAATCAGCCCCAGCATTTT. Translated: CASSELGPPSSNQPQHF.

The rearrangement links TRBV29-1 to TRBJ2-7; 9 bases are shared with TRBD1. V gave up 5 bases and J gave up 5 bases; unmatched junction bases: 10. Germline V gene sequence: CDR1 SQVTM, CDR2 ANQGSEA. The CDR3 is 14 amino acids. For the CDR3, the DNA is TGCAGCGTTACAGCCGGGACAGGGAGGGACGAGCAGTACTTC. Translating gives CSVTAGTGRDEQYF.

The rearrangement links TRBV6-5 to TRBJ2-5; perhaps TRBD1 as D (5 bases). This CDR3 is built from 14 residues. Germline CDR1 is MNHEY and CDR2 is SVGAGI. V was cut by 6 bases and J by 5 bases, with 16 bases left in between. This chain's CDR3 is CASRGIARVETQYF. The CDR3 coding sequence is TGTGCCAGCAGAGGTATAGCCAGGGTTGAGACCCAGTACTTC.

The V gene is TRBV11-2, the J gene TRBJ2-1; 10 nucleotides line up with TRBD2. Germline CDR1 is SGHAT and CDR2 is FQNNGV. J gave up 3 bases and V 5 bases, and 7 bases lay outside the gene matches. The CDR3 has 16 residues. The CDR3 spells CASSPRVAGGYNEQFF. The DNA for the CDR3 is TGTGCCAGCAGCCCCCGGGTAGCGGGGGGCTACAATGAGCAGTTCTTC.

V usage is TRBV18 and J usage is TRBJ2-3, with 16 positions matching TRBD2. The V segment lost 2 bases and the J segment 4 bases; nucleotides outside the gene matches: 9. The CDR3 totals 19 residues. CDR1 is KGHSH and CDR2 is LQKENI in the germline V gene. The CDR3 DNA is TGTGCCAGCTCACCAACCCCGGGACTAGCGGGGGGGCCCGCAGATACGCAGTATTTT. This translates into CASSPTPGLAGGPADTQYF.

The rearrangement joins TRBV7-2 to TRBJ2-7; D is possibly TRBD2 (6 bases). The germline CDR1 and CDR2 sequences are SGHTA and FQGNSA. V shed 3 bases and J shed 3 bases, with 15 bases lying between them. The CDR3 covers 15 residues. The CDR3 DNA follows: TGTGCCAGCAGCTTGTCAAGCGGAGGGAACTACGAGCAGTACTTC. It specifies CASSLSSGGNYEQYF.

This clone was observed once. The chain recombines TRBV6-2 or TRBV6-3 with TRBJ2-5, with D possibly being TRBD2 (7 bases). The CDR3 sequence is 14 residues long. Trimming stripped 4 bases from V and 7 bases from J, with 16 bases between. Germline lookup yields CDR1 MNHEY and CDR2 SVGEGT. DNA of the CDR3: TGTGCCAGCAGTTCGCGGACTAGAGGGGGGACCCAGTACTTC. Amino acid sequence: CASSSRTRGGTQYF.

V usage is TRBV14 and J usage is TRBJ2-5, with D possibly being TRBD2 (5 bases). There are 15 residues in the CDR3. The V gene lost 1 base and the J gene lost 0 bases, with 9 bases spanning the gap. Per germline, CDR1 SGHDN and CDR2 FVKESK. The CDR3 DNA is TGTGCCAGCAGCCAAGGAGGGCGGTACCAAGAGACCCAGTACTTC. The encoded protein is CASSQGGRYQETQYF. The whole variable domain, filled in from reference TRBV14 and TRBJ2-5, reads EAGVTQFPSHSVIEKGQTVTLRCDPISGHDNLYWYRRVMGKEIKFLLHFVKESKQDESGMPNNRFLAERTGGTYSTLKVQPAELEDSGVYFCASSQGGRYQETQYFGPGTRLLVL.

The genes are TRBV5-1 and TRBJ2-6; no definite D call. This CDR3 has 17 residues. The V gene's germline CDR1 is SGHRS and CDR2 YFSETQ. Deletions cut 2 bases from V and 1 base from J, with 13 bases between. DNA of the CDR3: TGCGCCAGCAGCTTTAGGAGTTTAAGTTCTGGGGCCAACGTCCTGACTTTC. As protein: CASSFRSLSSGANVLTF.

DNA for the CDR3: TGTGCCAGCAACAGGGGACGCGTCCTGACTTTC. Its protein product is CASNRGRVLTF. The chain uses TRBV2 and TRBJ2-6; TRBD1 aligns across 7 bases. Germline lookup yields CDR1 SNHLY and CDR2 FYNNEI. The J segment lost 12 bases and the V segment lost 7 bases, leaving 3 bases of the junction unmatched. The CDR3 is made up of 11 amino acids.

This chain uses TRBV20-1 with TRBJ1-1; TRBD1 is a possible D gene (5 bases). The CDR3 is made up of 16 amino acids. V dropped 3 bases and J dropped 0 bases, with 17 bases sitting between them. The V gene's germline CDR1 is DFQATT and CDR2 SNEGSKA (reference sequence). The CDR3 bases are TGCAGTGCTAGTCCGCAGGGCCGAATTTTGAACACTGAAGCTTTCTTT. The encoded protein is CSASPQGRILNTEAFF.

CDR3 in DNA: TGTGCCAGCAGCTCGGACAGACTCAACGTCCTGACTTTC. Residues: CASSSDRLNVLTF. The chain links TRBV7-2 to TRBJ2-6, with D perhaps TRBD1 (6 bases). V lost 4 bases to trimming and J lost 9 bases, with 10 bases between them. This CDR3 is built from 13 residues. Germline V CDR1 and CDR2: SGHTA, FQGNSA.

This clone was counted once. This chain links TRBV5-4 with TRBJ2-5, with TRBD2 matching over 12 bases. The V gene's germline CDR1 is SGHNT and CDR2 YYREEE (reference sequence). CDR3 size: 16 residues. The junction had 9 bases not matched to a gene; V was cut back by 4 bases and J by 5 bases. CDR3 DNA sequence: TGTGCCAGCAGCATAGCTAGCGGGGGGGCCCGGGAGACCCAGTACTTC. It is translated as CASSIASGGARETQYF.

CDR3: CASSLDNSNEKLFF. In DNA form, the CDR3 reads TGCGCCAGCAGCTTGGATAACAGCAATGAAAAACTGTTTTTT. V usage is TRBV5-1 and J usage is TRBJ1-4; D not certain. CDR1 SGHRS and CDR2 YFSETQ come from the germline V gene. The CDR3 runs 14 residues. The V end lost 0 bases, the J end lost 5 bases, and 8 bases lay between the germline ends.

In this sample, this clone turned up once. The chain links TRBV28 to TRBJ2-5; 8 bases agree with TRBD1. Germline CDR1 and CDR2: MDHEN and SYDVKM. V was clipped by 6 bases and J by 1 base; unmatched bases: 1. The CDR3 consists of 13 residues. The CDR3 DNA reads TGTGCCAGCAGACAGGGGGGCCAAGAGACCCAGTACTTC. Its protein product is CASRQGGQETQYF.

The V call is TRBV5-1, the J call TRBJ2-3; 8 bases are shared with TRBD2. The CDR3 is 14 amino acids. V shed 2 bases and J 3 bases; nucleotides not matched to a gene: 2. The germline V gene encodes CDR1 SGHRS and CDR2 YFSETQ. CDR3: CASSFGLATDTQYF. The CDR3 DNA follows: TGCGCCAGCAGCTTTGGACTAGCAACAGATACGCAGTATTTT.

CDR3 coding DNA: TGTGCCAGCAGCCAAGCCGCGGGGGGTTTCTATGGCTACACCTTC. Protein sequence: CASSQAAGGFYGYTF. The chain employs TRBV3-1 (or the pseudogene TRBV3-2) and TRBJ1-2; D perhaps matches TRBD1 (5 bases). Germline CDR1 and CDR2: LGHDT and YNNKEL (reference sequence). The CDR3 has 15 amino acids. Trimming removed 1 base from V and 4 bases from J, with 13 bases in between.

The rearrangement joins TRBV6-5 to TRBJ2-7; 7 bases map to TRBD1. The CDR3 loop spans 15 amino acids. J lost 0 bases, V lost 5 bases, and 7 bases had no gene match. Germline V gives CDR1 MNHEY, CDR2 SVGAGI. The DNA of the CDR3 is TGTGCCAGCAGTCCAAACCGGGACAGCTCCTACGAGCAGTACTTC. Its translation is CASSPNRDSSYEQYF.

The chain employs TRBV6-6 and TRBJ1-4; tentative D call: TRBD1 (5 bases). CDR3 length: 15 residues. Germline V CDR1 and CDR2: MNHNY, SVGAGI (reference sequence). Deletions cut 2 bases from V and 4 bases from J, with 11 bases between. CDR3 in amino acids: CASSYQGQGNEKLFF. The CDR3 nucleotides read TGTGCCAGCAGTTACCAGGGTCAGGGTAATGAAAAACTGTTTTTT.

This clone was seen just once. This chain connects TRBV12-3 or TRBV12-4 to TRBJ1-3, with D tentatively TRBD1 (5 bases). Trimming took 11 bases from V and 1 from J, leaving 9 bases between them. There are 12 residues in the CDR3. CDR3 sequence reads: CAGGFSGNTIYF. The CDR3 coding sequence is TGTGCCGGGGGGTTTTCTGGAAACACCATATATTTT.